These T cell receptor beta chains were read from a single sample in a study of identical twins. In TCRdb, the 5' RACE reads were re-called with MiXCR into one record per CDR3 protein. Found here are roughly 570,000 distinct CDR3 sequences, 9.6% of them singletons; the top ten hold under 3.5%. A further study also used this sample, focusing on yellow fever vaccine responses in identical twins.

Sequencing was carried out using PBMCs. The receptors here all came from a woman aged 18 to 35 in good health. CDR3s leave out the opening cysteine and the closing phenylalanine or tryptophan. Fields, in order: J gene, V gene, CDR3 protein.

j_call: TRBJ2-5; v_call: TRBV20-1; cdr3_aa: SANRQGMWETQY
j_call: TRBJ2-5; v_call: TRBV20-1; cdr3_aa: SASLAGGPQETQY
j_call: TRBJ2-3; v_call: TRBV28; cdr3_aa: ASTPLAGGPDTQY
j_call: TRBJ1-2; v_call: TRBV11-2; cdr3_aa: ASSLQSRDGYT
j_call: TRBJ2-5; v_call: TRBV11-2; cdr3_aa: ASSLERAQGGETQY
j_call: TRBJ2-1; v_call: TRBV20-1; cdr3_aa: SAEVQGGNEQF
j_call: TRBJ1-5; v_call: TRBV6-7; cdr3_aa: ASSKTGGEQPQH
j_call: TRBJ2-1; v_call: TRBV4-1; cdr3_aa: ASSHKDGIVGGPYNEQF
j_call: TRBJ2-1; v_call: TRBV29-1; cdr3_aa: SVQSSYNEQF
j_call: TRBJ1-2; v_call: TRBV5-1; cdr3_aa: ASSLDFVSLGSGYT
j_call: TRBJ1-2; v_call: TRBV5-1; cdr3_aa: ASSPLGGVNYGYT
j_call: TRBJ2-1; v_call: TRBV7-9; cdr3_aa: ASSSTEQGRYNEQF
j_call: TRBJ2-1; v_call: TRBV5-1; cdr3_aa: ATRKGSYNEQF
j_call: TRBJ2-6; v_call: TRBV20-1; cdr3_aa: SARGTGANVLT
j_call: TRBJ2-5; v_call: TRBV6-1; cdr3_aa: ASKRLEIQETQY
j_call: TRBJ1-1; v_call: TRBV19; cdr3_aa: ASHTRTVRNTEAF
j_call: TRBJ2-7; v_call: TRBV2; cdr3_aa: ASTEGLAGVLNEQY
j_call: TRBJ1-5; v_call: TRBV11-3; cdr3_aa: ASSRTGLQPQH
j_call: TRBJ2-1; v_call: TRBV29-1; cdr3_aa: SVEKGQGDNEQF
j_call: TRBJ1-2; v_call: TRBV2; cdr3_aa: ASSGGRSKYGYT
j_call: TRBJ2-2; v_call: TRBV10-3; cdr3_aa: AIQGRGTGELF
j_call: TRBJ2-7; v_call: TRBV6-2/TRBV6-3; cdr3_aa: ASSDYEQY
j_call: TRBJ1-5; v_call: TRBV2; cdr3_aa: ASLGAGELYSNQPQH
j_call: TRBJ2-3; v_call: TRBV25-1; cdr3_aa: ASSEKAGGVTDTQY
j_call: TRBJ2-1; v_call: TRBV7-9; cdr3_aa: ASSWAHSSGLGEQF
j_call: TRBJ2-1; v_call: TRBV7-2; cdr3_aa: ASSSTGYEQF
j_call: TRBJ2-5; v_call: TRBV6-5; cdr3_aa: ASSYSSRETQY
j_call: TRBJ2-3; v_call: TRBV4-3; cdr3_aa: ASARGQTYTDTQY
j_call: TRBJ2-2; v_call: TRBV10-3; cdr3_aa: AISKIPGQGSTGELF